This entry features one T cell receptor (beta chain) sequence. Repertoires were generated with immunoSEQ multiplex PCR, while TCRdb's copy carries only in-frame clones and drops some. The sample includes about 59,000 clones, 85% seen only once; the top ten take over 3.5%. The record originates from a study of OX40 agonist ivuxolimab in advanced cancers. CDR1 is MDHEN and CDR2 is SYDVKM in the germline V gene. Trimming pared 5 bases from V and 4 bases from J, leaving 14 bases between. The CDR3 totals 14 residues. This clonotype originated in an adult with an advanced solid tumor such as melanoma, head and neck, liver or kidney cancer. The sequencing here drew on CD4+ or CD8+ T cells sorted from blood, taken in a trial of the OX40 agonist ivuxolimab. The genes are TRBV28 and TRBJ1-2, with D unclear. In nucleotides, the CDR3 is TGTGCCAGCAGTCCCCCCCAAGGATTCTATGGCTACACCTTC. It is translated as CASSPPQGFYGYTF.